Included here is one T cell receptor beta chain sequence, with context. The data are from a study of shared T cell receptors in the human thymus. Trimming took 7 bases from V and 3 from J, leaving 25 bases between them. CDR3 size: 18 residues. Germline values: CDR1 MDHEN, CDR2 SYDVKM. Generated by immunoSEQ multiplex PCR, the TCRdb table keeps only in-frame clones and is missing some. This table holds hundreds of thousands of clones, around 87% found once. These same records also appear under a second study, on human thymus T cells. As reported in that work: Resected material from corrective heart surgery provided the thymus tissue analysed.

The sequence came from a boy in the first two years of life with a congenital heart defect. This chain uses TRBV28 with TRBJ1-5; D perhaps matches TRBD1 (6 bases). Input material: thymocytes. The CDR3 loop is CASTPTPPGALTNQPQHF. Here the CDR3 DNA reads TGTGCCAGCACCCCTACACCCCCAGGGGCCTTGACCAATCAGCCCCAGCATTTT.